This T cell receptor (delta chain) was found in a study of γδ T cells in repeated Plasmodium falciparum infection. The wider study: Age- and gender-matched Australian children served as comparison for malaria-exposed Malian children. Overall study results and limits: Vgamma9/Vdelta2+ T cells showed a stable polyclonal repertoire with shared TCRgamma sequences. Compared with Australian children, Malian Vdelta2-negative repertoires seemed more clonal, less diverse, less shared.

V trimming: 1 base; J trimming: 4 bases; junction bases outside the gene matches: 12. Germline V gives CDR1 GEAIGNYY, CDR2 EKD. This CDR3 is 17 amino acids long. Many counts were recorded for this clone. Its specificity is unknown. This DNA's translation and the protein TCRdb lists, from a much larger clone, do not match at residue 11, likely due to a read error; the protein shown is translated from the DNA. Bulk repertoires came from Vgamma9/Vdelta2+ or Vdelta2-negative gammadelta T cells flow-sorted from PBMC. TCRdb reprocessed the multiplex PCR reads through CATT. The data contain more than 70,000 delta-chain clones, roughly 0.98% of them seen just once; the ten biggest clones take up 9% to 10%.

The TCR was taken from a pool of human donors (malaria-infected and uninfected, not separated). The specimen sequenced was gamma-delta T cells from blood. V gene TRDV2 combines with J gene TRDJ1; TRDD3 matches at 9 bases. Matching the DNA to germline supplied the J gene, which TCRdb does not give. In nucleotides, the CDR3 is TGTGCCTGTGACACTATACGGCGGGGATACGGAGGCGATAAACTCATCTTT. Protein: CACDTIRRGYGGDKLIF.